The 22 T cell receptor beta chains below come from one sample, sequenced in a study of T cell responses to AZD1222 COVID-19 vaccine. TCRdb keeps only in-frame clones here, not all; method: immunoSEQ multiplex PCR. The sample lists some 90,000 clones; around nine tenths were seen once. The sequencing here drew on peripheral blood, taken on day 0 of MenACWY control vaccination. These receptors all stem from an adult in good health.

This clone showed up just a few times. The V gene is TRBV6-5, the J gene TRBJ1-6; 10 bases fit TRBD1. CDR1 is MNHEY, CDR2 SVGAGI, per germline. The CDR3 has 16 residues. The V and J ends lost 2 bases and 8 bases, in that order; junction bases with no gene match: 6. Here the CDR3 reads CASSYEWTGGHSPLHF. CDR3 nucleotides: TGTGCCAGCAGTTACGAGTGGACAGGGGGGCATTCACCCCTCCACTTT.

The gene calls are TRBV3-1 (or the pseudogene TRBV3-2) and TRBJ1-2; D is undetermined. The germline CDR1 and CDR2 sequences are LGHDT and YNNKEL (reference sequence). Trimming took off 2 bases at V and 2 bases at J, with 12 bases between the two ends. This CDR3 spans 15 amino acids. CDR3 nucleotides: TGTGCCAGCAGCCAACATCCAACAGAAAACTATGGCTACACCTTC. This gives the protein CASSQHPTENYGYTF.

The chain joins TRBV7-2 to TRBJ1-4; the match to TRBD1 covers 7 bases. This CDR3 contains 15 residues. The J segment lost 2 bases and the V segment lost 5 bases, leaving 5 bases of the junction unmatched. Germline CDR1 and CDR2: SGHTA and FQGNSA. This CDR3 reads CASSPPTGTNEKLFF. Written as DNA, the CDR3 is TGTGCCAGCAGCCCTCCGACAGGGACTAATGAAAAACTGTTTTTT.

V is TRBV15 and J is TRBJ1-1; possible D gene TRBD1, 5 bases. V was trimmed by 0 bases and J by 4 bases, leaving 9 bases between them. Germline CDR1 and CDR2: LNHNV and YYDKDF (reference sequence). The CDR3 sequence is 14 residues long. The CDR3 region is CATSRDPRGTEAFF. CDR3 in DNA: TGTGCCACCAGCAGAGATCCGAGGGGCACTGAAGCTTTCTTT.

V is TRBV6-5 and J is TRBJ2-7; maybe TRBD2 (5 bases). The CDR3 has 15 amino acids. Germline assignment: CDR1 MNHEY and CDR2 SVGAGI. V lost 4 bases and J lost 1, with 14 bases in between. The CDR3 DNA sequence: TGTGCCAGCAGTTCGAGGGAGTTTAATTCCTACGAGCAGTACTTC. This gives the protein CASSSREFNSYEQYF.

The V and J genes are TRBV10-2 and TRBJ1-5; D is possibly TRBD1 (6 bases). Germline V gene lookup returns CDR1 WSHSY and CDR2 SAAADI. The V end lost 6 bases, the J end lost 5 bases, and 17 bases lay between the germline ends. This CDR3 is 15 amino acids long. The CDR3 nucleotides are TGCGCCAGCAGCCCCGTGGAGGCAGGGGATCAGCCCCAGCATTTT. Its translation is CASSPVEAGDQPQHF.

Only one count was recorded for this clone. The DNA for the CDR3 is TGTGCCAGCAGCCAGGTAGCGGGGGGACAAGAGACCCAGTACTTC. Its protein product is CASSQVAGGQETQYF. This sequence joins TRBV4-2 and TRBJ2-5; 10 bases fit TRBD2. V gave up 3 bases and J gave up 2 bases; unmatched junction bases: 3. CDR1 and CDR2 (germline): LGHNA, YNFKEQ. The CDR3 length is 15 residues.

This sequence joins TRBV6-5 and TRBJ1-6; D not certain. Between the trimmed V and J ends, which lost 3 bases and 10 bases, there was a span of 19 bases. Germline V lookup: CDR1 MNHEY, CDR2 SVGAGI. The CDR3 is 16 residues long. The CDR3 DNA reads as TGTGCCAGCAGTTATTGGGGAACCAGCGTCCGCTCACCCCTCCACTTT. It is translated as CASSYWGTSVRSPLHF.

This chain links TRBV5-1 with TRBJ2-7; no firm D call. The V gene lost 0 bases and the J gene lost 0 bases, with 7 bases spanning the gap. CDR3 size: 14 residues. The germline V gene encodes CDR1 SGHRS and CDR2 YFSETQ. DNA of the CDR3: TGCGCCAGCAGCTTGGGGCCACCCTCCTACGAGCAGTACTTC. It yields the protein CASSLGPPSYEQYF.

The table lists this clone with a few counts. This chain joins TRBV2 and TRBJ1-6, with TRBD1 matching over 8 bases. CDR1 and CDR2 (germline): SNHLY, FYNNEI. The CDR3 runs to 17 residues. Germline trimming cut 4 bases from V and 0 bases from J; bases unmatched to any gene: 5. Here the CDR3 reads CASSGWDRSSYNSPLHF. CDR3 nucleotide sequence: TGTGCCAGCAGTGGCTGGGACAGGAGCTCCTATAATTCACCCCTCCACTTT.

The J gene is TRBJ1-1, the V gene TRBV6-6; D ambiguous. This CDR3 has 15 residues. Trimming took 2 bases from V and 1 from J, leaving 11 bases between them. CDR1 is MNHNY and CDR2 is SVGAGI in the germline V gene (reference sequence). The CDR3 sequence is CASSYVAGGNTEAFF. The DNA of the CDR3 is TGTGCCAGCAGTTACGTTGCGGGTGGGAACACTGAAGCTTTCTTT.

This chain uses TRBV5-4 with TRBJ2-3; TRBD2 matches 9 bases. V shed 9 bases and J 5 bases; nucleotides not matched to a gene: 7. Germline V gene sequence: CDR1 SGHNT, CDR2 YYREEE (reference sequence). The CDR3 has 13 amino acids. The DNA of the CDR3 is TGTGCCACCGCGGGGGGGCAAGGAGATACGCAGTATTTT. Its protein is CATAGGQGDTQYF.

The rearrangement uses TRBV28 and TRBJ1-5; 9 bases fit TRBD1. CDR3 size: 15 residues. V was clipped by 4 bases and J by 2 bases; unmatched bases: 3. Germline V gene sequence: CDR1 MDHEN, CDR2 SYDVKM. The CDR3 reads CASSYRGLGNQPQHF. The CDR3 bases are TGTGCCAGCAGTTACAGGGGGCTTGGCAATCAGCCCCAGCATTTT.

V usage is TRBV27 and J usage is TRBJ1-5; D remains unclear. Germline-derived CDR1 and CDR2 are MNHEY and SMNVEV (reference sequence). The CDR3 loop spans 14 amino acids. V was clipped by 5 bases and J by 3 bases, with 11 bases between them. The CDR3 here is CASSPLSSNQPQHF. The CDR3 coding sequence is TGTGCCAGCAGTCCCCTCTCCTCCAATCAGCCCCAGCATTTT.

The chain combines TRBV10-2 with TRBJ1-2, with 10 bases matching TRBD1. The trim removed 5 bases at V and 0 bases at J, leaving 6 bases unmatched. The germline V gene encodes CDR1 WSHSY and CDR2 SAAADI. The CDR3 has 16 amino acids. This CDR3 is CASSPGQGQANYGYTF. CDR3 in DNA: TGCGCCAGCAGTCCGGGACAGGGGCAAGCTAACTATGGCTACACCTTC.

This chain links TRBV6-5 with TRBJ1-2; D is perhaps TRBD1 (5 bases). V shed 5 bases and J shed 8 bases, with 9 bases lying between them. CDR1 and CDR2 (germline): MNHEY, SVGAGI. The CDR3 runs to 11 residues. The CDR3 DNA reads as TGTGCCAGCAGTCCAGACAGCGGCTACACCTTC. It encodes CASSPDSGYTF.

J is TRBJ2-3 and V is TRBV24-1, with unresolved D. The germline CDR1 and CDR2 sequences are KGHDR and SFDVKD. The CDR3 extends over 13 amino acids. The germline V and J ends were trimmed by 4 bases and 0 bases, with 4 bases remaining between them. The CDR3: CATSETSTDTQYF. The DNA of the CDR3 is TGTGCCACCAGTGAGACTAGCACAGATACGCAGTATTTT.

V gene TRBV27 combines with J gene TRBJ1-2; D remains unclear. Germline V gene sequence: CDR1 MNHEY, CDR2 SMNVEV (reference sequence). CDR3 length: 14 amino acids. V was cut by 2 bases and J by 4 bases, with 11 bases left in between. CDR3 residues: CASSLDGIGYGYTF. Here the CDR3 DNA reads TGTGCCAGCAGTTTAGACGGGATTGGCTATGGCTACACCTTC.

This rearrangement joins TRBV6-2 or TRBV6-3 to TRBJ1-1, with 8 positions matching TRBD1. V gave up 0 bases and J gave up 4 bases; unmatched junction bases: 1. The germline CDR1 and CDR2 sequences are MNHEY and SVGEGT. The CDR3 is made up of 14 amino acids. The CDR3 reads CASSYSDRGTEAFF. The DNA for the CDR3 is TGTGCCAGCAGTTACTCTGACAGGGGCACTGAAGCTTTCTTT.

V and J are TRBV27 and TRBJ1-1; 9 bases align to TRBD1. The CDR3 totals 16 residues. V dropped 5 bases and J dropped 1; count of bases not matched to a gene: 8. In germline, CDR1 is MNHEY, CDR2 SMNVEV (reference sequence). The CDR3 DNA reads as TGTGCCAGCAGTGGGGGACAGGGCCTCCCGAACACTGAAGCTTTCTTT. Translation: CASSGGQGLPNTEAFF.

This clone has only one observation. The V gene is TRBV7-3, the J gene TRBJ2-1; the D gene is possibly TRBD2 (6 bases). V lost 2 bases, J lost 0 bases, and 14 bases lay in between. There are 17 residues in the CDR3. The germline V gene has CDR1 SGHTA and CDR2 FQGTGA. Here the CDR3 reads CASSLFPAGVSYNEQFF. In DNA form, the CDR3 reads TGTGCCAGCAGCTTATTCCCAGCGGGCGTCTCCTACAATGAGCAGTTCTTC.

Here the CDR3 reads CASSSGQGVDEQYF. CDR3 nucleotide sequence: TGTGCCAGCAGCTCAGGACAGGGGGTCGACGAGCAGTACTTC. The rearrangement links TRBV11-1 to TRBJ2-7; 10 bases agree with TRBD1. This CDR3 is 14 amino acids long. The junction had 5 bases not matched to a gene; V was cut back by 4 bases and J by 5 bases. Germline CDR1 and CDR2: SGHAT and FQDESV (reference sequence).